Presented here are 8 T cell receptor beta chains from one specimen sequenced in a study of blood T cell repertoires in COVID-19. The assay was immunoSEQ multiplex PCR, and TCRdb's table has in-frame clones only and misses some. The sample has about 160,000 clones, approximately 80% seen once. The sample taken for sequencing was peripheral blood. The receptor set was obtained from an elderly woman with acute or convalescent COVID-19.

About this clone: The junction shows a germline mismatch at one end, possibly a read error. The chain has TRBV19 and TRBJ2-7; 7 bases are a match to TRBD1. The germline V gene encodes CDR1 LNHDA and CDR2 SQIVND (reference sequence). The CDR3 length is 14 residues. As DNA, the CDR3 is TGTGCCAGTAGTTATCAGGGGGATCCCTACGAGCATTACTTC. Translated: CASSYQGDPYEHYF.

The chain is built from TRBV6-5 and TRBJ2-7; 9 bases align to TRBD2. The CDR3 totals 14 residues. Losses at the gene ends were 5 bases for V and 3 bases for J; bases not matched to a gene: 5. Germline CDR1 reads MNHEY; CDR2 reads SVGAGI. The CDR3 coding sequence is TGTGCCAGCAGTCCGTTTAGCGGGAGCTACGAGCAGTACTTC. Translation: CASSPFSGSYEQYF.

This clone was recorded a few times. In DNA, the CDR3 is TGTGCCAGTAGTATAGATTTAGCGGGATACAATGAGCAGTTCTTC. This encodes CASSIDLAGYNEQFF. The chain links TRBV19 to TRBJ2-1; 8 bases map to TRBD2. This CDR3 is built from 15 residues. J lost 4 bases, V lost 0 bases, and 2 bases had no gene match. Germline values: CDR1 LNHDA, CDR2 SQIVND (reference sequence).

V is TRBV7-7 and J is TRBJ2-2; 10 bases match TRBD2. J gave up 0 bases and V 5 bases, and 3 bases lay outside the gene matches. Germline V gene data show CDR1 as SSHAT and CDR2 as FNYEAQ (reference sequence). The CDR3 is 16 residues long. CDR3 residues: CASSTTSGTNTGELFF. CDR3 nucleotides: TGTGCCAGCAGCACCACTAGCGGGACGAACACCGGGGAGCTGTTTTTT.

The rearrangement uses TRBV21-1 and TRBJ2-7; whether TRBD1, the table's D call, matches the DNA was not checked. TRBV21-1 is a recognized pseudogene. CDR3 size: 12 residues. CDR3 sequence: CASVGQAGEQYF. The CDR3 DNA follows: TGTGCCAGCGTCGGACAGGCGGGTGAGCAGTACTTC.

This chain joins TRBV5-5 and TRBJ2-5; TRBD2 matches 16 bases. The J segment lost 1 base and the V segment lost 3 bases, leaving 6 bases of the junction unmatched. Germline CDR1 is SGHKS and CDR2 is YYEKEE (reference sequence). The CDR3 contains 18 residues. Written as DNA, the CDR3 is TGTGCCAGCAGCTGGGGGACTAGCGGGAGGGGTAGCCAAGAGACCCAGTACTTC. Its protein product is CASSWGTSGRGSQETQYF.

The V and J genes are TRBV29-1 and TRBJ2-7; 8 positions match TRBD2. Germline assignment: CDR1 SQVTM and CDR2 ANQGSEA. The CDR3 has 15 amino acids. Unmatched junction bases numbered 13, after V lost 4 bases and J lost 5 bases. The CDR3 coding sequence is TGCAGCGTTGTTGACCGGACTAGCTTGAGGGACGAGCAGTACTTC. The encoded protein is CSVVDRTSLRDEQYF.

This rearrangement joins TRBV6-6 to TRBJ2-5; possible D gene TRBD2, 6 bases. This CDR3 contains 15 residues. Germline V gene data show CDR1 as MNHNY and CDR2 as SVGAGI (reference sequence). The ends were cut back, 6 bases at V and 2 bases at J, with 16 bases in the middle. CDR3 in amino acids: CASSSRGLPQETQYF. The DNA of the CDR3 is TGTGCCAGCAGCTCGAGGGGACTGCCTCAAGAGACCCAGTACTTC.